What follows describes a single TCR beta chain. The specificity of this receptor is unknown. Per-base quality was not reported, and no clone a single base away is much larger than it. High-throughput TCR beta sequencing profiled peripheral blood CD8+ and CD4+ T cells from healthy donors, Susac syndrome patients and multiple sclerosis patients. Treatment-naive patients with stable or active relapsing-remitting disease fulfilling revised McDonald criteria were used as multiple sclerosis controls. Bulk CD8+ and CD4+ T cells were purified by magnetic negative isolation, while CD8+ TEMRA cells were enriched using FACS. Blood was drawn into EDTA tubes, processed within 24 hours, and PBMCs were isolated by density gradient centrifugation. PBMCs intended for TCR sequencing were frozen in liquid nitrogen and were later thawed in a 37 degrees C water bath. The sorted or isolated CD4+, CD8+ and CD8+ TEMRA cells had a purity of 90% or higher.

This specimen comes from a study of CD8 T cells in Susac syndrome (dated by TCRdb to the late 2010s). Broadly, across the study: The study used repertoire sequencing to test whether antigen drove CD8+ T cell activation and differentiation in Susac syndrome. CD8+ T cell repertoire clonality was compared between more than 9 healthy donors, some 14 Susac syndrome patients and roughly 15 multiple sclerosis patients.

The paper as a whole reports these results and caveats: The number of individuals in the TCR sequencing and HLA analysis was recognized as being relatively small.

RNA was extracted using the RNeasy kit, and about 0.45 to 1 ug of the RNA was reverse transcribed with random hexamers. The immunoSEQ multiplex PCR assay, which covers 54 Vbeta and 13 Jbeta segments, was used to amplify TCR beta CDR3 regions. To correct PCR amplification bias, a synthetic template baseline was used for both primer optimization and computational correction. The paper's processing steps were these. Reads were annotated to V, D and J genes according to IMGT and were analyzed with immunoSEQ Analyzer, with only productive sequences retained. To calculate clonality, Shannon entropy was normalized by log2 of the number of productive unique sequences and then subtracted from one. Public and private clones were assessed among the 100 most prevalent clones of each patient and control. Clones were defined as Susac-specific if absent from the healthy and MS cohorts, from 900 to 1,200 published viral clones and from other ImmuneACCESS disease sequences. TCRdb ran its own pipeline on the public reads, namely fastp trimming at Q25 and MiXCR clone calling, and kept in-frame beta chains. Entries that share a CDR3 protein sequence are merged under the most common genes and DNA. The authors' filters were not applied to this entry. This sample lists 210,000 or so distinct CDR3 sequences; 92% were detected once. The ten largest clones represent roughly 0.13% of the sample.

This receptor was taken from a human donor with multiple sclerosis. The sample taken for sequencing was CD8+ T cells from PBMCs.

CDR3 sequence: CASSPSEGARNEQFF. The nucleotide sequence is TGTGCCAGCAGTCCCTCCGAGGGAGCGCGGAATGAGCAGTTCTTC. The chain joins TRBV27 to TRBJ2-1; the D gene is perhaps TRBD2, from 5 matching bases. Trimming takes 5 bases from V and 7 bases from J, and the germline ends sit 18 bases apart. Reading the germline V gene (reference sequence) gives CDR1 MNHEY and CDR2 SMNVEV. Its CDR3 holds 15 amino acids, cysteine through phenylalanine. Only the CDR3 part of the read is kept: 45 bases, read in frame from the first base.